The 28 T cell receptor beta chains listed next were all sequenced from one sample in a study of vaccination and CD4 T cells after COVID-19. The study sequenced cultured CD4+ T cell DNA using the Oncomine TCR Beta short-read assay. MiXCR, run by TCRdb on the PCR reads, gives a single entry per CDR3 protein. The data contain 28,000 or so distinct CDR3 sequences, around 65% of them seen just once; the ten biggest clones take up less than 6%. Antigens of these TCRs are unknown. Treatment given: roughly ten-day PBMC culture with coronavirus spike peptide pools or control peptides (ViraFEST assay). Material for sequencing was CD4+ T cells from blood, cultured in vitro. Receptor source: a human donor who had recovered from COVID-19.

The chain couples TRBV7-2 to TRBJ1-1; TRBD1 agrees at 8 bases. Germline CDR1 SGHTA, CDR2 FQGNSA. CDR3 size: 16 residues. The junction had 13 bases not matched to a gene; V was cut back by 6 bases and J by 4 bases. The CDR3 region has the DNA TGTGCCAGCAGTAAACCCAATACAGGGGGGAGCACTGAAGCTTTCTTT. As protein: CASSKPNTGGSTEAFF.

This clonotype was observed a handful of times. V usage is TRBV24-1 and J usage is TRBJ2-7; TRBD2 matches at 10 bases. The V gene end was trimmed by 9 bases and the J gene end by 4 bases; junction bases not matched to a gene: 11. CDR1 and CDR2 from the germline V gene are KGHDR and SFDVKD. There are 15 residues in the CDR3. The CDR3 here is CATSTSGAGDYEQYF. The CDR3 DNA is TGTGCCACCTCCACTAGCGGGGCGGGAGATTACGAGCAGTACTTC.

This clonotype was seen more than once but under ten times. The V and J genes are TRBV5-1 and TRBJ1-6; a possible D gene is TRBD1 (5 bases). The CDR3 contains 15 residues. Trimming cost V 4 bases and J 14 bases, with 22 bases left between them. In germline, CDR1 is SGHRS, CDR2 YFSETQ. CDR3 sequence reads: CASSERAGRIQTLHF. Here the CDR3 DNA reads TGCGCCAGCAGCGAAAGGGCAGGGAGAATTCAGACCCTCCACTTT. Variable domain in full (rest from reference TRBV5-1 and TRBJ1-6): KAGVTQTPRYLIKTRGQQVTLSCSPISGHRSVSWYQQTPGQGLQFLFEYFSETQRNKGNFPGRFSGRQFSNSRSEMNVSTLELGDSALYLCASSERAGRIQTLHFGNGTRLTVT.

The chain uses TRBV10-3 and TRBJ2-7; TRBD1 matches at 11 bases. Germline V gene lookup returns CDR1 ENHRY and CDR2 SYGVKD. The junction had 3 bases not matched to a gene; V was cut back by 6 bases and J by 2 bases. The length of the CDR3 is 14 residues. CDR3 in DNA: TGTGCCATCAGCCTGGGACAGGGGGCCTACGAGCAGTACTTC. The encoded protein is CAISLGQGAYEQYF.

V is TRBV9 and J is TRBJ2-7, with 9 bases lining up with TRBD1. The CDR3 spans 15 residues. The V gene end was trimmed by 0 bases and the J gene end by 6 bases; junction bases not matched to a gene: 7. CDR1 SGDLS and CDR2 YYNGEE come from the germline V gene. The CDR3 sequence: CASSVDDRGSGEQYF. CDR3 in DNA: TGTGCCAGCAGCGTAGACGACAGGGGGTCCGGCGAGCAGTACTTC.

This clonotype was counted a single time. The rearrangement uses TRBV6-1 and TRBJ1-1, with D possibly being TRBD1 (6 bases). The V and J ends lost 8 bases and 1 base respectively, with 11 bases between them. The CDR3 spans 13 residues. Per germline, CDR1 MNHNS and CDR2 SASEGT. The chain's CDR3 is CASWGRANTEAFF. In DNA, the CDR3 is TGTGCCAGCTGGGGGCGGGCGAACACTGAAGCTTTCTTT.

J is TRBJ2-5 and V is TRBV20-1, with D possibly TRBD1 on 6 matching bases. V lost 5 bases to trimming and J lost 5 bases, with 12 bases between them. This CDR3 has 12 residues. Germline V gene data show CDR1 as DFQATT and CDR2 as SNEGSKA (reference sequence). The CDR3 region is CSAPDRGETQYF. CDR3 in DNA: TGCAGTGCTCCGGATAGGGGGGAGACCCAGTACTTC.

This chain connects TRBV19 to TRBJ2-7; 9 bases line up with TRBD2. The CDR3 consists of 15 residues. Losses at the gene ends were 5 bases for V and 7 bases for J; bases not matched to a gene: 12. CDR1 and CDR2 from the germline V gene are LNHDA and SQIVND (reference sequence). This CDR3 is CASSPRSGSPWEQYF. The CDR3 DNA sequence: TGTGCCAGTAGTCCTCGTAGCGGGAGCCCCTGGGAGCAGTACTTC.

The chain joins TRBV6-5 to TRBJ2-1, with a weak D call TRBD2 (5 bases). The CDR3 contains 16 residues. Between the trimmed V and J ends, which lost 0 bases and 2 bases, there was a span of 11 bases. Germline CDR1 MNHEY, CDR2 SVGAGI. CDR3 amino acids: CASSYSPAAPYNEQFF. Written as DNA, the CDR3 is TGTGCCAGCAGTTACTCTCCAGCGGCACCCTACAATGAGCAGTTCTTC.

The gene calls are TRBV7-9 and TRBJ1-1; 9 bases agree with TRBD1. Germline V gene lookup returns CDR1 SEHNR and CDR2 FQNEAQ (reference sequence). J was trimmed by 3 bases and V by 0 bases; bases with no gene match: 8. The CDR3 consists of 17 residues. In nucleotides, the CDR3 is TGTGCCAGCAGCTTAGCGTCAAGTCGGGACAGGGACACTGAAGCTTTCTTT. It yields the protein CASSLASSRDRDTEAFF.

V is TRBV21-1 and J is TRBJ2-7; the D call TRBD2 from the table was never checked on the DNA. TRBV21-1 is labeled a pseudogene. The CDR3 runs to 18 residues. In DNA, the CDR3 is TGTGCCAGACGCGAGAAGGGGTTCGGACTAGCGGGCTTCTACGAGCAGTACTTC. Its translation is CARREKGFGLAGFYEQYF.

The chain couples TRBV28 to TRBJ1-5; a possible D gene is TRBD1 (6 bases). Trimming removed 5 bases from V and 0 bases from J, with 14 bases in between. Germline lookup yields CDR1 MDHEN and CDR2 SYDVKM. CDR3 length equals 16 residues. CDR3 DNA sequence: TGTGCCAGCAGTCCCAGACAGGCCTATAGCAATCAGCCCCAGCATTTT. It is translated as CASSPRQAYSNQPQHF.

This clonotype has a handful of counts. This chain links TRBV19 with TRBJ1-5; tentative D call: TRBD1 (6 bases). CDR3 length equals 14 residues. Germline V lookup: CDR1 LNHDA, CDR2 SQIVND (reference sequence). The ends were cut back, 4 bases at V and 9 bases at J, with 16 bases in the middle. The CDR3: CASSTGRGARPQHF. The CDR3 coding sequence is TGTGCCAGTAGTACAGGTCGGGGGGCGAGGCCCCAGCATTTT.

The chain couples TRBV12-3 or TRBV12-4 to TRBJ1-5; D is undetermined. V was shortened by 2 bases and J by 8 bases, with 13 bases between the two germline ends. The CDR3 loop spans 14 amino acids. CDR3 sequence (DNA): TGTGCCAGCAGTTTACCCCCTCAAGTCGAGCCCCAGCATTTT. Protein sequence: CASSLPPQVEPQHF.

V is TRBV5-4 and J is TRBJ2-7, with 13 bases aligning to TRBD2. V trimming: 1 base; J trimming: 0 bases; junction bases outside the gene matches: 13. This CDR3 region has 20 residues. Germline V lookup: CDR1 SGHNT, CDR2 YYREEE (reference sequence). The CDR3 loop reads CASSLPSGTSGTGSSYEQYF. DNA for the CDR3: TGTGCCAGCAGCTTGCCCTCCGGGACTAGCGGGACCGGGAGCTCCTACGAGCAGTACTTC.

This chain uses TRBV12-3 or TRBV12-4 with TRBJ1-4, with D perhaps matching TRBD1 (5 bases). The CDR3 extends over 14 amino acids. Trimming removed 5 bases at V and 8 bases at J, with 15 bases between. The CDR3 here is CASSRDVRGEKLFF. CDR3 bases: TGTGCCAGCAGTCGGGACGTGAGGGGCGAAAAACTGTTTTTT.

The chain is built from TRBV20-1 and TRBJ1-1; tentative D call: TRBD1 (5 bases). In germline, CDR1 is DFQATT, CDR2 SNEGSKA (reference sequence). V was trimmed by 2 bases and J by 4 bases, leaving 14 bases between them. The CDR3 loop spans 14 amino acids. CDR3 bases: TGCAGTGCTAGAAGGACAAAGGGGAGCACTGAAGCTTTCTTT. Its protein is CSARRTKGSTEAFF.

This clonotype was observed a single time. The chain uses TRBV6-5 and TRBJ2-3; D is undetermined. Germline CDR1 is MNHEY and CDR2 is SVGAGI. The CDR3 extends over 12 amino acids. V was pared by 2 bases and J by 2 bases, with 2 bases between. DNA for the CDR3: TGTGCCAGCAGTTACACCACAGATACGCAGTATTTT. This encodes CASSYTTDTQYF.

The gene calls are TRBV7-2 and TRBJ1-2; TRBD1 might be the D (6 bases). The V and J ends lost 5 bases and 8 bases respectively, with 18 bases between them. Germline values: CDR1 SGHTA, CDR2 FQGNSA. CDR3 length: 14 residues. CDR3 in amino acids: CASSPGGVMRGYTF. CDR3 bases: TGTGCCAGCAGCCCCGGGGGCGTTATGAGGGGCTACACCTTC.

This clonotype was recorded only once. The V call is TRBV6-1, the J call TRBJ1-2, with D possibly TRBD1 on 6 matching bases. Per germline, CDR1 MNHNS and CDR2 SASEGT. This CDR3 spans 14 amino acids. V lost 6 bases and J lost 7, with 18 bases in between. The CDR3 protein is CASRFKGGYFGYTF. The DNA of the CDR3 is TGTGCCAGCAGGTTTAAGGGGGGATACTTTGGCTACACCTTC.

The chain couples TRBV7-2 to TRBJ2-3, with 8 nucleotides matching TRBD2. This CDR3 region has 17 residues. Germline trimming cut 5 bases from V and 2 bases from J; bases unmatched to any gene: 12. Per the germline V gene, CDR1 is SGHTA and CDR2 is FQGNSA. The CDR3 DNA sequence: TGTGCCAGCAGCAAGGACGTAGCGGGAAGATTCACAGATACGCAGTATTTT. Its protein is CASSKDVAGRFTDTQYF.

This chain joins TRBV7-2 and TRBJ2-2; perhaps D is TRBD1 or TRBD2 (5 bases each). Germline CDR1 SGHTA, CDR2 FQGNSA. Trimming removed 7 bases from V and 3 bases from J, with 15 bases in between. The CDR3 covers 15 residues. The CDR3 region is CASTLGDRYTGELFF. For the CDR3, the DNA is TGTGCCAGCACCCTGGGGGATAGGTACACCGGGGAGCTGTTTTTT.

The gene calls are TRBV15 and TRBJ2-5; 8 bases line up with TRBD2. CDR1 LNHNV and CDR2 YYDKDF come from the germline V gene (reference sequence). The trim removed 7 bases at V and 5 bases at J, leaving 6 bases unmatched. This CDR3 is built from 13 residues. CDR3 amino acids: CATTGGGPETQYF. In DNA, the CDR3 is TGTGCCACCACCGGGGGGGGCCCGGAGACCCAGTACTTC.

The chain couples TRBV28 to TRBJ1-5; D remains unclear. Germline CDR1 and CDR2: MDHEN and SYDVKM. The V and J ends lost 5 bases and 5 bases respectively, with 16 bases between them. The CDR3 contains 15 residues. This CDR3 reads CASSPPGRDYQPQHF. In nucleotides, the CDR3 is TGTGCCAGCAGTCCCCCCGGGAGGGATTATCAGCCCCAGCATTTT.

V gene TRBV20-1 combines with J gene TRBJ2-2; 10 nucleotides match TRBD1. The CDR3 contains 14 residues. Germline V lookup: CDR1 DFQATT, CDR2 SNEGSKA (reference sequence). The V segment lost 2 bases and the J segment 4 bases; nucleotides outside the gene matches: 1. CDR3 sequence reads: CSARRDRGTGELFF. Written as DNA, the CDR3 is TGCAGTGCTAGACGGGACAGGGGCACCGGGGAGCTGTTTTTT.

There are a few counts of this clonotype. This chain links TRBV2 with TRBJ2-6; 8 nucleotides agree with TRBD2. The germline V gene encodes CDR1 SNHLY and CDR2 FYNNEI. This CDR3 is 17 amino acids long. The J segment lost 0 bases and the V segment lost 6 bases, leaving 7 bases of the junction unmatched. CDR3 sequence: CASSQTGGSSGANVLTF. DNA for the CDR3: TGTGCCAGCAGCCAAACGGGAGGGTCCTCTGGGGCCAACGTCCTGACTTTC. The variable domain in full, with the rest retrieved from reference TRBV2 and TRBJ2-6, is EPEVTQTPSHQVTQMGQEVILRCVPISNHLYFYWYRQILGQKVEFLVSFYNNEISEKSEIFDDQFSVERPDGSNFTLKIRSTKLEDSAMYFCASSQTGGSSGANVLTFGAGSRLTVL.

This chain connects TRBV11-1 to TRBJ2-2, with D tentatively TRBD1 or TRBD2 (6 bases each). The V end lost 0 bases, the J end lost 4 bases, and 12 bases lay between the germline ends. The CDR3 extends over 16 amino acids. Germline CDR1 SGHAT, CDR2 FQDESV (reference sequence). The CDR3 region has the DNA TGTGCCAGCAGCTTAGCAGGCCGGGGGCCCACCGGGGAGCTGTTTTTT. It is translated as CASSLAGRGPTGELFF.

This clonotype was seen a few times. The DNA for the CDR3 is TGTGCCAGCAGTTGGGCAGGGGGACAGCCCCAGCATTTT. Translated: CASSWAGGQPQHF. The V call is TRBV27, the J call TRBJ1-5; 7 nucleotides line up with TRBD1. J gave up 7 bases and V 4 bases, and 4 bases lay outside the gene matches. Germline V gene data show CDR1 as MNHEY and CDR2 as SMNVEV (reference sequence). The CDR3 contains 13 residues.